The 25 T cell receptor beta chains below all came from one sample that was sequenced in a study of T cell repertoires in cytomegalovirus infection (dated by TCRdb to between 2018 and 2021). Sequencing was carried out with an Illumina HiSeq 1500. TCRdb reanalyzed the raw reads on its own, using fastp at Q25 for trimming and MiXCR for clone calling, and kept in-frame beta chains. Records with the same CDR3 protein are collapsed into one entry carrying the most frequent genes and DNA. The sample profile shows roughly 200,000 distinct CDR3 sequences; roughly 15% of them were found once. The ten largest clonotypes hold approximately 26% of the sample. What was sequenced was CD8+ T cells from PBMCs. All receptors come from a human donor in good health (CMV status not recorded). Some clones in this sample may be carry-over from other donors' samples.

The gene calls are TRBV6-5 and TRBJ2-1, with a weak D call TRBD1 (6 bases). The CDR3 length is 14 residues. Trimming stripped 7 bases from V and 2 bases from J, with 12 bases between. Germline lookup yields CDR1 MNHEY and CDR2 SVGAGI. The CDR3, as DNA: TGTGCCAGCACTCGAACAGGGCCCTACAATGAGCAGTTCTTC. Its protein product is CASTRTGPYNEQFF.

The chain carries TRBV28 and TRBJ2-1; D remains ambiguous. CDR1 and CDR2 from the germline V gene are MDHEN and SYDVKM. V was clipped by 6 bases and J by 3 bases, with 12 bases between them. This CDR3 comprises 14 residues. In nucleotides, the CDR3 is TGTGCCAGCAGGCCCACTCCAGGCTACAATGAGCAGTTCTTC. Protein: CASRPTPGYNEQFF.

On this clonotype itself: The missing conserved phenylalanine or tryptophan at the end of this CDR3 makes a read error likely. The rearrangement joins TRBV7-9 to TRBJ2-7, with 9 positions matching TRBD1. V was pared by 5 bases and J by 2 bases, with 7 bases of the junction left unmatched. The CDR3 totals 15 residues. Germline-derived CDR1 and CDR2 are SEHNR and FQNEAQ (reference sequence). The CDR3 bases are TGTGCCAGCAGCCATCCGGACAGGGGCGCCTACGAGCAGTACTTG. This codes for CASSHPDRGAYEQYL.

V gene TRBV15 combines with J gene TRBJ2-7; D may be TRBD2 (6 bases). The germline V gene encodes CDR1 LNHNV and CDR2 YYDKDF (reference sequence). The CDR3 is made up of 14 amino acids. Trimming left V 3 bases short and J 3 bases short, with 12 bases between. CDR3 sequence (DNA): TGTGCCACCAGCAGTCCTCCGGAGGGCTACGAGCAGTACTTC. Translation gives CATSSPPEGYEQYF.

This clonotype came up a few times. The rearrangement uses TRBV7-6 and TRBJ2-7; D is uncertain. There are 13 residues in the CDR3. Trimming stripped 5 bases from V and 7 bases from J, with 15 bases between. From germline, CDR1 is SGHVS and CDR2 FNYEAQ. Written as DNA, the CDR3 is TGTGCCAGCAGCCGCGATGTTTTGGGGGAGCAGTACTTC. Protein product: CASSRDVLGEQYF.

In its sample, this clonotype was seen a few times. The chain uses TRBV12-3 or TRBV12-4 and TRBJ1-5; D possibly corresponds to TRBD1 (6 bases). Trimming cost V 5 bases and J 6 bases, with 17 bases left between them. This CDR3 spans 15 amino acids. The CDR3 loop reads CASSDSLGGIQPQHF. In nucleotides, the CDR3 is TGTGCCAGCAGTGACAGCCTGGGGGGCATTCAGCCCCAGCATTTT.

Notes on this clonotype: Germline is not matched at one junction end, which may reflect a read error. The CDR3 here is CASSLQRGTQETQYF. DNA of the CDR3: TGTGCTAGCAGCTTGCAGAGAGGGACCCAAGAGACCCAGTACTTC. V gene TRBV7-6 combines with J gene TRBJ2-5; D might be TRBD1 or TRBD2, each matching 5 bases. The CDR3 runs 15 residues. Germline CDR1 reads SGHVS; CDR2 reads FNYEAQ.

The chain recombines TRBV4-1 with TRBJ2-5; TRBD2 is a possible D gene (5 bases). This CDR3 region has 15 residues. Germline values: CDR1 MGHRA, CDR2 YSYEKL. V shed 4 bases and J shed 1 base, with 13 bases lying between them. The CDR3 nucleotides are TGCGCCAGCAGCCCTTCTCTAGCTTCCCAAGAGACCCAGTACTTC. It encodes CASSPSLASQETQYF.

The gene calls are TRBV12-3 or TRBV12-4 and TRBJ1-1; 8 bases line up with TRBD1. Trimming removed 6 bases from V and 6 bases from J; junction bases left unmatched: 6. CDR3 length: 13 amino acids. CDR3 residues: CASRPTGASEAFF. The CDR3, as DNA: TGTGCCAGCAGGCCGACAGGGGCATCTGAAGCTTTCTTT.

The V gene is TRBV7-9, the J gene TRBJ1-3; D perhaps matches TRBD1 (5 bases). V lost 4 bases, J lost 0 bases, and 13 bases lay in between. Germline V gene sequence: CDR1 SEHNR, CDR2 FQNEAQ (reference sequence). The CDR3 sequence is 16 residues long. Here the CDR3 reads CASSSGTPSSGNTIYF. The CDR3 DNA reads TGTGCCAGCAGCTCCGGGACGCCTAGCTCTGGAAACACCATATATTTT.

The chain carries TRBV20-1 and TRBJ2-2; 7 nucleotides line up with TRBD2. From germline, CDR1 is DFQATT and CDR2 SNEGSKA (reference sequence). This CDR3 is 17 amino acids long. V was clipped by 4 bases and J by 1 base; unmatched bases: 12. The CDR3 sequence: CSAISLGGGLNTGELFF. As DNA, the CDR3 is TGCAGTGCTATTTCGTTGGGCGGGGGATTGAACACCGGGGAGCTGTTTTTT.

The chain joins TRBV7-6 to TRBJ2-5, with D possibly being TRBD1 or TRBD2 (5 bases each). Germline CDR1 SGHVS, CDR2 FNYEAQ. CDR3 length: 14 amino acids. V gave up 5 bases and J gave up 5 bases, with 15 bases separating them. CDR3 sequence (DNA): TGTGCCAGCAGCCTAGGGACCTCTCCTGAGACCCAGTACTTC. Encoded protein: CASSLGTSPETQYF.

The chain is built from TRBV6-2 or TRBV6-3 and TRBJ2-7; D not resolved. This CDR3 is built from 13 residues. Per the germline V gene, CDR1 is MNHEY and CDR2 is SVGEGT. With 7 bases removed from V and 2 bases from J, the gap between germline ends came to 12 bases. CDR3 bases: TGTGCCAGCACACTGAGTAAAACCTACGAGCAGTACTTC. This gives the protein CASTLSKTYEQYF.

This clonotype was observed a few times. This chain connects TRBV12-3 or TRBV12-4 to TRBJ2-7, with unresolved D. This CDR3 contains 12 residues. Trimming removed 4 bases at V and 5 bases at J, with 9 bases between. In nucleotides, the CDR3 is TGTGCCAGCAGTTCCCATGGGGACGAGCAGTACTTC. The encoded protein is CASSSHGDEQYF.

This chain connects TRBV7-2 to TRBJ2-4, with TRBD2 matching over 11 bases. The CDR3 runs 16 residues. Germline CDR1 and CDR2: SGHTA and FQGNSA. After removal of 3 bases from V and 1 base from J, the junction contained 2 bases not matched to a gene. CDR3 in amino acids: CASSFSSGGAKNIQYF. CDR3 nucleotide sequence: TGTGCCAGCAGCTTCTCTAGCGGGGGGGCCAAAAACATTCAGTACTTC.

J is TRBJ1-1 and V is TRBV12-3 or TRBV12-4; D uncertain. V gave up 6 bases and J gave up 2 bases, with 13 bases separating them. This CDR3 comprises 14 residues. The CDR3 loop reads CASRARAVNTEAFF. In nucleotides, the CDR3 is TGTGCCAGCAGGGCCCGGGCAGTCAACACTGAAGCTTTCTTT.

This rearrangement joins TRBV6-4 to TRBJ1-2, with no clear D. Trimming stripped 6 bases from V and 0 bases from J, with 23 bases between. The CDR3 loop spans 18 amino acids. Germline assignment: CDR1 MRHNA and CDR2 SNTAGT. CDR3 amino acids: CASSERAGPAGANYGYTF. As DNA, the CDR3 is TGTGCCAGCAGCGAACGGGCCGGACCGGCAGGAGCTAACTATGGCTACACCTTC.

This clonotype was found many times. CDR3 nucleotides: TGTGCCAGCAGCTTTAACAGCTCTCCCCGCGAGCAGTACTTC. Residues: CASSFNSSPREQYF. The chain joins TRBV7-2 to TRBJ2-7; no clear D gene. The CDR3 totals 14 residues. Germline V gene sequence: CDR1 SGHTA, CDR2 FQGNSA. Trimming shortened V by 3 bases and J by 6 bases, and 15 bases separated the two germline ends.

V and J are TRBV6-1 and TRBJ1-1; possible D gene TRBD1, 5 bases. Germline CDR1 MNHNS, CDR2 SASEGT. V was clipped by 5 bases and J by 5 bases, with 15 bases between them. The length of the CDR3 is 14 residues. In DNA, the CDR3 is TGTGCCAGCAGTTGGGACTCCGGGGGGACTGAAGCTTTCTTT. This gives the protein CASSWDSGGTEAFF.

Many counts were recorded for this clonotype. The gene calls are TRBV27 and TRBJ1-1; D gene unclear. The CDR3 has 15 amino acids. CDR1 is MNHEY, CDR2 SMNVEV, per germline (reference sequence). Trimming took 6 bases from V and 7 from J, leaving 21 bases between them. CDR3 DNA sequence: TGTGCCAGCAGCCATGGGTATGCCCGGTTAGGTGAAGCTTTCTTT. Its translation: CASSHGYARLGEAFF.

The sample holds a few counts of this clonotype. The J gene is TRBJ2-1, the V gene TRBV27; 8 positions match TRBD2. The junction had 8 bases not matched to a gene; V was cut back by 0 bases and J by 7 bases. The CDR3 totals 16 residues. Germline V CDR1 and CDR2: MNHEY, SMNVEV (reference sequence). The CDR3 loop reads CASSLSSGTSANEQFF. The DNA of the CDR3 is TGTGCCAGCAGTTTATCTTCCGGGACTAGTGCAAATGAGCAGTTCTTC.

This clonotype was observed once. The chain has TRBV10-3 and TRBJ1-1, with D tentatively TRBD1 (6 bases). The CDR3 contains 16 residues. V was shortened by 4 bases and J by 10 bases, with 25 bases between the two germline ends. Germline V CDR1 and CDR2: ENHRY, SYGVKD. DNA for the CDR3: TGTGCCATCAGTGCGGCCGGGACCGAAGGAGGGGGGGGAGCTTTCTTT. Amino acid sequence: CAISAAGTEGGGGAFF.

At least ten counts were recorded for this clonotype. The gene calls are TRBV7-9 and TRBJ2-1, with D perhaps matching TRBD1 (5 bases). Germline assignment: CDR1 SEHNR and CDR2 FQNEAQ (reference sequence). V lost 2 bases and J lost 0, with 11 bases in between. CDR3 length: 16 residues. CDR3 DNA sequence: TGTGCCAGCAGCTTACAGGGCTGGAGCTCCTACAATGAGCAGTTCTTC. Translating it yields CASSLQGWSSYNEQFF.

This chain connects TRBV7-6 to TRBJ2-1; D gene uncertain. Germline V CDR1 and CDR2: SGHVS, FNYEAQ. CDR3 length: 16 residues. Trimming cost V 2 bases and J 4 bases, with 15 bases left between them. The CDR3 nucleotides are TGTGCCAGCAGCTTATCTTGGGCACTTACGTACAATGAGCAGTTCTTC. Translation gives CASSLSWALTYNEQFF.

The J gene is TRBJ1-1, the V gene TRBV7-8; D unresolved. Deletions cut 2 bases from V and 5 bases from J, with 15 bases between. The length of the CDR3 is 15 residues. Germline V gene data show CDR1 as SGHVS and CDR2 as FQNEAQ. For the CDR3, the DNA is TGTGCCAGCAGCTTAAACCGTGGAGGTGGGACTGAAGCTTTCTTT. Translated, it gives CASSLNRGGGTEAFF.